This TCR beta chain was sequenced in a study of tissue T cells after allogeneic stem cell transplantation. Findings and limits, study-wide: Limitations included a small, clinically heterogeneous cohort and limited sampling depth. In patients and mice, blood and spleen missed much of tissue repertoire. Within patients, tissue anatomy strongly shaped TCR repertoire composition.

Documented time point: mouse harvest day 7 after allogeneic transplant. Mouse grafts combined 10^7 T-cell-depleted bone marrow cells with 10^6 splenic CD5+ T cells. Only a few counts were recorded for this clone. The antigen is unknown. These gene names are mouse names. The read falls 1 residue short of the CDR3 end, and the missing part is taken from the germline J gene. Sequencing of TCRbeta CDR3 at survey depth gave sequences and template counts. Generated by immunoSEQ multiplex PCR, the TCRdb table keeps only in-frame clones and is missing some. The repertoire includes a few thousand clones, roughly 48% of them detected once, and roughly 5.4% sits in the top ten. From germline, CDR1 is KGHTA and CDR2 FQNQQP. The CDR3 is 14 residues long.

The chain is built from TRBV23 and TRBJ1-4; the table's D call, TRBD1, has no DNA check behind it. The specimen was gut tissue. The sequence was collected from a female BALB/c mouse given C57BL/6 T cells with graft-versus-host disease after an allogeneic hematopoietic cell transplant. The sequenced CDR3 bases are TGCTCCAGCAGTCAACAGGGGTCCAACGAAAGATTATTT. It is translated as CSSSQQGSNERLF. The entire CDR3 protein reads CSSSQQGSNERLFF.